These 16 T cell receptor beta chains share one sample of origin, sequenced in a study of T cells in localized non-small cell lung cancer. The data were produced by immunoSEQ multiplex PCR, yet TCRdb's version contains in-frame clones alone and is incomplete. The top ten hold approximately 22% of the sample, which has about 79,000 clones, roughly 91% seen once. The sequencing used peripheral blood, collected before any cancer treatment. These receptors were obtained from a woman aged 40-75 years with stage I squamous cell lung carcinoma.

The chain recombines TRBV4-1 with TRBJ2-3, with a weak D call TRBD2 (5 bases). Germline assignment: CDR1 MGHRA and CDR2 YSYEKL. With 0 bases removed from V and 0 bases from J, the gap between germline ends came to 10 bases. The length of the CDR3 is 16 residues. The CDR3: CASSQDQTTSTDTQYF. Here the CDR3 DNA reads TGCGCCAGCAGCCAAGACCAGACTACTAGCACAGATACGCAGTATTTT.

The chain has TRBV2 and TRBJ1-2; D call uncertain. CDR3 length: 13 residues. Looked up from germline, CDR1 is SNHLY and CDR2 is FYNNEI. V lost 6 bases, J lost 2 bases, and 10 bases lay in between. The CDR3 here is CASSVDINYGYTF. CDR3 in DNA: TGTGCCAGCAGCGTTGACATCAACTATGGCTACACCTTC.

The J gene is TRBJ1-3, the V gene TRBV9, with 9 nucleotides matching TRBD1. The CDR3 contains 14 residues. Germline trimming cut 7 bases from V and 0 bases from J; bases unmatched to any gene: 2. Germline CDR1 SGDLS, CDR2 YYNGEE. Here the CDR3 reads CASGTGTSGNTIYF. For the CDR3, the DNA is TGTGCCAGCGGGACAGGGACCTCTGGAAACACCATATATTTT.

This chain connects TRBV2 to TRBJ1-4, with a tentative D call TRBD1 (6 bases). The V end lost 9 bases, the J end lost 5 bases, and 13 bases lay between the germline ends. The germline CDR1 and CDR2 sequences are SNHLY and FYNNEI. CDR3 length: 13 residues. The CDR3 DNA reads TGTGCCAGTAATGGACAGTTCAATGAAAAACTGTTTTTT. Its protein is CASNGQFNEKLFF.

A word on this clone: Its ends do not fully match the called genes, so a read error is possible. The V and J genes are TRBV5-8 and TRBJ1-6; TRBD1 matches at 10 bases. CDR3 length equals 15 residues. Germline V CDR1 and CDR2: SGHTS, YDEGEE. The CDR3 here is CASSARDRGFSLLHF. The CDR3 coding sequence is TGTGCCAGCAGCGCGCGGGACAGGGGATTTTCACTCCTCCACTTT. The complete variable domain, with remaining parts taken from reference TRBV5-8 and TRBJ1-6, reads EAGVTQSPTHLIKTRGQQATLRCSPISGHTSVYWYQQALGLGLQFLLWYDEGEERNRGNFPPRFSGRQFPNYSSELNVNALELEDSALYLCASSARDRGFSLLHFGNGTRLTVT.

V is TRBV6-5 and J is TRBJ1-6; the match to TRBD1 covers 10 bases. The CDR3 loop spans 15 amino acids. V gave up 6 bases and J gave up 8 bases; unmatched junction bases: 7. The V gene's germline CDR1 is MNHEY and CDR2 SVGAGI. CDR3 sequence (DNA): TGTGCCAGCAGCCGGACAGGGGGACGGGATTCACCCCTCCACTTT. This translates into CASSRTGGRDSPLHF.

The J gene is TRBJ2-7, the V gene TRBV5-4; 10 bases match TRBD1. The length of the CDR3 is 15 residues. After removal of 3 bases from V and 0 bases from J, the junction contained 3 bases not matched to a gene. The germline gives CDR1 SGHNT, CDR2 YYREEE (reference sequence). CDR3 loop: CASSSRDRGSYEQYF. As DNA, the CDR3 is TGTGCCAGCAGCTCCCGGGACAGGGGCTCCTACGAGCAGTACTTC. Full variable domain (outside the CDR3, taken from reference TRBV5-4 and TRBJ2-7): ETGVTQSPTHLIKTRGQQVTLRCSSQSGHNTVSWYQQALGQGPQFIFQYYREEENGRGNFPPRFSGLQFPNYSSELNVNALELDDSALYLCASSSRDRGSYEQYFGPGTRLTVT.

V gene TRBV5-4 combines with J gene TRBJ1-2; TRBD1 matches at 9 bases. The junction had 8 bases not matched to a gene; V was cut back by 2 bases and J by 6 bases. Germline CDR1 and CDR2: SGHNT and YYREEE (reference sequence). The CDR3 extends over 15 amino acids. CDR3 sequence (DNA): TGTGCCAGCAGCTTCTTGACAGGGGGGAAGGATGGCTACACCTTC. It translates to CASSFLTGGKDGYTF.

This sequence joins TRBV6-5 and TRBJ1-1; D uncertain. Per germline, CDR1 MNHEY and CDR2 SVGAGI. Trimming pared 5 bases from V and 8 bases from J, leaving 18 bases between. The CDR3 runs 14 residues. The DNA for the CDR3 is TGTGCCAGCAGTCGATGGGCGGGTAGGGCCGAAGCTTTCTTT. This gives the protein CASSRWAGRAEAFF.

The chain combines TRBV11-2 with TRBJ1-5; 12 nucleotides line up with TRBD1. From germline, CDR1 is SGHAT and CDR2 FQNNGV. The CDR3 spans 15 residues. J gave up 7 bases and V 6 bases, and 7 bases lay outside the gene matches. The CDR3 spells CASSTGTGGGQPQHF. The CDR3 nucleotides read TGTGCCAGCAGTACCGGGACAGGGGGCGGGCAGCCCCAGCATTTT. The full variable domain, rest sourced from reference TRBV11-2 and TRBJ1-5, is EAGVAQSPRYKIIEKRQSVAFWCNPISGHATLYWYQQILGQGPKLLIQFQNNGVVDDSQLPKDRFSAERLKGVDSTLKIQPAKLEDSAVYLCASSTGTGGGQPQHFGDGTRLSIL.

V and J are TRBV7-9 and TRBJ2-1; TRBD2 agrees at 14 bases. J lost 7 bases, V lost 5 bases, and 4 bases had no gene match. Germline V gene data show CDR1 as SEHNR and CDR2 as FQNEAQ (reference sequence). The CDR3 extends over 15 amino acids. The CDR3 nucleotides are TGTGCCAGCAGCCGGACTAGCGGGGGGAGGAATGAGCAGTTCTTC. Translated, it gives CASSRTSGGRNEQFF.

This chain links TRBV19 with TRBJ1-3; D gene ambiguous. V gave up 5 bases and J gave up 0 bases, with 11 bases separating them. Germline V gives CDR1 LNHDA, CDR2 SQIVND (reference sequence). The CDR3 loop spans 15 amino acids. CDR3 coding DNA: TGTGCCAGTAGTTTAGGGCCGAGCTCTGGAAACACCATATATTTT. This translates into CASSLGPSSGNTIYF. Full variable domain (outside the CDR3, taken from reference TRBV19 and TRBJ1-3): DGGITQSPKYLFRKEGQNVTLSCEQNLNHDAMYWYRQDPGQGLRLIYYSQIVNDFQKGDIAEGYSVSREKKESFPLTVTSAQKNPTAFYLCASSLGPSSGNTIYFGEGSWLTVV.

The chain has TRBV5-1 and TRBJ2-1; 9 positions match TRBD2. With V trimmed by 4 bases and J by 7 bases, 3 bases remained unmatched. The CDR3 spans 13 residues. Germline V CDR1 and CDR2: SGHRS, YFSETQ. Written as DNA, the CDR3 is TGCGCCAGCAGCCCGGCGGGGGGGAATGAGCAGTTCTTC. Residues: CASSPAGGNEQFF.

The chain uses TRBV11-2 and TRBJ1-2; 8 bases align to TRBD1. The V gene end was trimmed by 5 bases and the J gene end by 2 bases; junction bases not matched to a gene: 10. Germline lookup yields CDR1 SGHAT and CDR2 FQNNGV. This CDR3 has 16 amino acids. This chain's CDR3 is CASSVNPGQGNYGYTF. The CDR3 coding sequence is TGTGCCAGCAGCGTTAATCCTGGACAGGGCAACTATGGCTACACCTTC.

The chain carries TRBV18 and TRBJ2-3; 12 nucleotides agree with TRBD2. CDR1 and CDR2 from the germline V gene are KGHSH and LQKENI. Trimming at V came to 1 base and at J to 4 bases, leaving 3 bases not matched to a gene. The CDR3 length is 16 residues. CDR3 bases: TGTGCCAGCTCACCACGATCTAGCGGGGGGGCAGATACGCAGTATTTT. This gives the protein CASSPRSSGGADTQYF.

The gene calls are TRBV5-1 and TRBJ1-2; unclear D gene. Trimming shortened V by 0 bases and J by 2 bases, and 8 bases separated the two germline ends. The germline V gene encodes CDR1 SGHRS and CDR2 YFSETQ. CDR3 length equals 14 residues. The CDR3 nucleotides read TGCGCCAGCAGCTTGGGGACGGAGAACTATGGCTACACCTTC. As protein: CASSLGTENYGYTF.